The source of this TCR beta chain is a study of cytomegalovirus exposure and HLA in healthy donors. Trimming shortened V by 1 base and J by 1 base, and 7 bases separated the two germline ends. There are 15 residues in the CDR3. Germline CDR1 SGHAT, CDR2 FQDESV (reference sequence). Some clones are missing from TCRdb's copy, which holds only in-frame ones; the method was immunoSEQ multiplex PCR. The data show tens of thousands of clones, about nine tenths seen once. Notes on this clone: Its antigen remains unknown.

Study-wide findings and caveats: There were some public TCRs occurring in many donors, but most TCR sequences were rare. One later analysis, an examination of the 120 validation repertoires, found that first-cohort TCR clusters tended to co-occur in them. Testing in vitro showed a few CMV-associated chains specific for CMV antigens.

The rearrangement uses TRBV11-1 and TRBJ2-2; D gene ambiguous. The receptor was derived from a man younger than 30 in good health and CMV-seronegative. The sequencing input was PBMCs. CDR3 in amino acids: CASSLVGGNTGELFF. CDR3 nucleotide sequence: TGTGCCAGCAGCTTAGTTGGCGGGAACACCGGGGAGCTGTTTTTT.